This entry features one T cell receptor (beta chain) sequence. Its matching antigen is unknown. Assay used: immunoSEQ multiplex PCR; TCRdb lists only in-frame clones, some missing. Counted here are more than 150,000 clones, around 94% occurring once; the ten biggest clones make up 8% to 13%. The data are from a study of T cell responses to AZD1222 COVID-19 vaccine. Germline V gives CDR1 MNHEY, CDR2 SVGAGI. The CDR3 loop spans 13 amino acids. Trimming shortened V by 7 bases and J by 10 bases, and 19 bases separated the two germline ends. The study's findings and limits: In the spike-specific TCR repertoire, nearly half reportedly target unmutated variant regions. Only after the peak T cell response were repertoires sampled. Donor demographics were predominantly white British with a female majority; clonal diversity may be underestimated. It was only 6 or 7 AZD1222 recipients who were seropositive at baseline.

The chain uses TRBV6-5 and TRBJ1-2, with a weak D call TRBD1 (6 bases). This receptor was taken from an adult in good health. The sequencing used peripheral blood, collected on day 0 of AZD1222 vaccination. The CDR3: CASIAARGGAYTF. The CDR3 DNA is TGTGCCAGCATCGCAGCGAGGGGGGGTGCCTACACCTTC.